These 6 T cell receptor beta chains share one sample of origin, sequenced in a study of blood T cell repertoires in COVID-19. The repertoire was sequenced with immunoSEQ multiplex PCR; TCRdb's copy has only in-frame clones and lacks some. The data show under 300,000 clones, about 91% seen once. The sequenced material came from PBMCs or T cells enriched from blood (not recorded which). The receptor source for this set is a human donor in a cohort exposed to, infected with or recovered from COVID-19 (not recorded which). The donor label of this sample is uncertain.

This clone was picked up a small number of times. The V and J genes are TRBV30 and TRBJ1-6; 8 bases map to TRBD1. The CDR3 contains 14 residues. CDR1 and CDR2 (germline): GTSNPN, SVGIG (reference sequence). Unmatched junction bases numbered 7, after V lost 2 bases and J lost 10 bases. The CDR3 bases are TGTGCCTGGAGTACCGGGACAGGCGGATCACCCCTCCACTTT. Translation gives CAWSTGTGGSPLHF.

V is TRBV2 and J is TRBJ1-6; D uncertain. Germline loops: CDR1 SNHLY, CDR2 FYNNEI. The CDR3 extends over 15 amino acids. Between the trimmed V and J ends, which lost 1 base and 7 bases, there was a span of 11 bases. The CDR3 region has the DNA TGTGCCAGCAGTGAAGTGGGCAGAAGGAATTCACCCCTCCACTTT. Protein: CASSEVGRRNSPLHF.

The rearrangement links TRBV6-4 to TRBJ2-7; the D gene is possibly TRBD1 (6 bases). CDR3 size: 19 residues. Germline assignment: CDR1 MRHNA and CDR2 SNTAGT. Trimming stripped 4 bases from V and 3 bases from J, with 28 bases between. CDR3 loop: CASSVLLFEGEQGFYEQYF. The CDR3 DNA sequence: TGTGCCAGCAGTGTGTTGTTGTTTGAAGGAGAACAGGGATTCTACGAGCAGTACTTC.

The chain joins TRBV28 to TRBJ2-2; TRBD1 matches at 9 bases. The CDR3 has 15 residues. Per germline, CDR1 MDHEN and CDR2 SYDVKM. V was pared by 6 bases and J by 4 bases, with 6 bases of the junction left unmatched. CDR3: CASRPQGAGTGELFF. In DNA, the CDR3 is TGTGCCAGCAGGCCACAGGGGGCGGGCACCGGGGAGCTGTTTTTT.

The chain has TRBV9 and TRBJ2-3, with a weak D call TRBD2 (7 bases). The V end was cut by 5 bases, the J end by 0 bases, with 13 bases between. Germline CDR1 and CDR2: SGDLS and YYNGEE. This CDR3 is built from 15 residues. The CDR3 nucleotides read TGTGCCAGCAGTGAGGGGGGGCGAAGCACAGATACGCAGTATTTT. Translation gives CASSEGGRSTDTQYF.

The CDR3 loop is CASSLMTVGNQPQHF. The CDR3 bases are TGTGCCAGTAGCCTTATGACAGTAGGTAATCAGCCCCAGCATTTT. The genes are TRBV19 and TRBJ1-5; possible D gene TRBD1, 5 bases. Germline assignment: CDR1 LNHDA and CDR2 SQIVND (reference sequence). Deletions cut 6 bases from V and 4 bases from J, with 16 bases between. The CDR3 contains 15 residues.